Shown below are 22 T cell receptor beta chains from a single sample sequenced in a study of cytomegalovirus exposure and HLA in healthy donors. Primers: 60 Vbeta forward and 13 Jbeta reverse. This table comes from immunoSEQ multiplex PCR, and its TCRdb copy is limited to in-frame clones, with some not included. The profile shows some 160,000 clones, around 80% of them singletons. The sample comprised PBMCs. These receptor sequences come from a woman aged 45-65 years in good health and CMV-seronegative.

V usage is TRBV27 and J usage is TRBJ1-2, with no clear D. This CDR3 is built from 15 residues. CDR1 is MNHEY and CDR2 is SMNVEV in the germline V gene (reference sequence). Between the trimmed V and J ends, which lost 6 bases and 4 bases, there was a span of 18 bases. The CDR3 sequence is CASRPRAGSLYGYTF. The DNA for the CDR3 is TGTGCCAGCAGGCCCCGTGCGGGCAGCCTCTATGGCTACACCTTC.

The V call is TRBV18, the J call TRBJ2-7, with 9 positions matching TRBD1. CDR3 length equals 15 residues. CDR1 is KGHSH, CDR2 LQKENI, per germline. J lost 2 bases, V lost 5 bases, and 7 bases had no gene match. The CDR3 nucleotides read TGTGCCAGCTCATCGACAGGGGGGGCTACCTACGAGCAGTACTTC. Translation: CASSSTGGATYEQYF.

The chain combines TRBV4-1 with TRBJ2-5, with D unclear. Near its end, the DNA agrees better with TRBJ2-7, so the J call may be wrong. The CDR3 runs to 12 residues. CDR1 and CDR2 (germline): MGHRA, YSYEKL. The CDR3 loop reads CASGGVGYEQYF. CDR3 nucleotide sequence: TGCGCCAGCGGTGGAGTTGGCTACGAGCAGTACTTC.

The chain has TRBV7-2 and TRBJ1-2, with 9 bases identical to TRBD1. Germline CDR1 and CDR2: SGHTA and FQGNSA. V shed 5 bases and J 8 bases; nucleotides not matched to a gene: 6. This CDR3 is 13 amino acids long. CDR3 nucleotide sequence: TGTGCCAGCAGCCCCAAGGACAGGGGAGGCTACACCTTC. Amino acids: CASSPKDRGGYTF.

The rearrangement links TRBV27 to TRBJ2-3; 7 nucleotides line up with TRBD1. Germline-derived CDR1 and CDR2 are MNHEY and SMNVEV (reference sequence). After removal of 4 bases from V and 6 bases from J, the junction contained 4 bases not matched to a gene. This CDR3 is 13 amino acids long. The CDR3 DNA reads as TGTGCCAGCAGTTCGGACAGGACCGATACGCAGTATTTT. Its protein is CASSSDRTDTQYF.

The rearrangement joins TRBV6-5 to TRBJ2-3; the match to TRBD1 covers 9 bases. The CDR3 runs to 14 residues. V was clipped by 6 bases and J by 3 bases; unmatched bases: 4. Per germline, CDR1 MNHEY and CDR2 SVGAGI. The CDR3 loop is CASRKTGGTDTQYF. The CDR3, as DNA: TGTGCCAGCAGGAAGACAGGGGGTACAGATACGCAGTATTTT.

This chain connects TRBV30 to TRBJ2-7, with D perhaps TRBD2 (5 bases). There are 13 residues in the CDR3. Germline V gives CDR1 GTSNPN, CDR2 SVGIG (reference sequence). The V and J ends lost 0 bases and 7 bases respectively, with 13 bases between them. For the CDR3, the DNA is TGTGCCTGGAGTGTAGGGAGCACCCGGGAGCAGTACTTC. Protein product: CAWSVGSTREQYF.

This chain joins TRBV2 and TRBJ2-3, with TRBD2 matching 12 bases. V lost 6 bases and J lost 6; bases outside the gene matches: 7. CDR1 is SNHLY and CDR2 is FYNNEI in the germline V gene. The CDR3 runs to 15 residues. CDR3 nucleotide sequence: TGTGCCAGCAGAAGAGGGACTAGCGGGCTCGATACGCAGTATTTT. Translation gives CASRRGTSGLDTQYF. Combining the CDR3 with reference TRBV2 and TRBJ2-3 gives the whole variable domain EPEVTQTPSHQVTQMGQEVILRCVPISNHLYFYWYRQILGQKVEFLVSFYNNEISEKSEIFDDQFSVERPDGSNFTLKIRSTKLEDSAMYFCASRRGTSGLDTQYFGPGTRLTVL.

The chain is built from TRBV5-1 and TRBJ2-7; tentatively, D is TRBD1 (6 bases). The CDR3 loop spans 14 amino acids. V lost 1 base and J lost 1, with 9 bases in between. CDR1 and CDR2 from the germline V gene are SGHRS and YFSETQ. The CDR3 reads CASSLKGESYEQYF. The CDR3 DNA is TGCGCCAGCAGCTTGAAGGGGGAGTCCTACGAGCAGTACTTC.

V is TRBV25-1 and J is TRBJ2-4, with 10 bases lining up with TRBD1. V shed 1 base and J 7 bases; nucleotides not matched to a gene: 4. The V gene's germline CDR1 is MGHDK and CDR2 SYGVNS. The CDR3 covers 15 residues. The CDR3 nucleotides are TGTGCCAGCAGTGAATTAAAGGGACAGGGGAACATTCAGTACTTC. Its protein product is CASSELKGQGNIQYF. The full variable domain, with the rest looked up from reference TRBV25-1 and TRBJ2-4, is EADIYQTPRYLVIGTGKKITLECSQTMGHDKMYWYQQDPGMELHLIHYSYGVNSTEKGDLSSESTVSRIRTEHFPLTLESARPSHTSQYLCASSELKGQGNIQYFGAGTRLSVL.

This chain uses TRBV29-1 with TRBJ1-4, with 7 bases that match TRBD1. The junction had 1 base not matched to a gene; V was cut back by 4 bases and J by 8 bases. Germline V CDR1 and CDR2: SQVTM, ANQGSEA. The CDR3 runs to 11 residues. Here the CDR3 reads CSVVQGEKLFF. CDR3 bases: TGCAGCGTTGTACAGGGGGAAAAACTGTTTTTT.

This clone was seen a single time. The chain employs TRBV28 and TRBJ2-5, with 7 bases lining up with TRBD1. The last part of the DNA fits TRBJ2-7 better; the J call may be wrong. The CDR3 covers 14 residues. Germline loops: CDR1 MDHEN, CDR2 SYDVKM. CDR3 loop: CASNIGGEFHEQYF. As DNA, the CDR3 is TGTGCCAGCAACATAGGGGGCGAGTTTCACGAGCAGTACTTC.

This clone turned up a few times. The chain carries TRBV28 and TRBJ2-7, with 7 positions matching TRBD2. CDR1 and CDR2 from the germline V gene are MDHEN and SYDVKM. The CDR3 extends over 13 amino acids. J lost 9 bases, V lost 4 bases, and 9 bases had no gene match. CDR3 coding DNA: TGTGCCAGCAGTTACCAGCGGGGCCCTTTGCAGTACTTC. Amino acids: CASSYQRGPLQYF.

The CDR3 reads CASSFRLGSGNTIYF. The DNA of the CDR3 is TGTGCCAGCAGCTTCAGACTAGGCTCTGGAAACACCATATATTTT. The rearrangement uses TRBV13 and TRBJ1-3; D unresolved. This CDR3 is built from 15 residues. Germline values: CDR1 PRHDT, CDR2 FYEKMQ (reference sequence). V was cut by 3 bases and J by 0 bases, with 9 bases left in between. Filled out from reference TRBV13 and TRBJ1-3, the complete variable domain reads AAGVIQSPRHLIKEKRETATLKCYPIPRHDTVYWYQQGPGQDPQFLISFYEKMQSDKGSIPDRFSAQQFSDYHSELNMSSLELGDSALYFCASSFRLGSGNTIYFGEGSWLTVV.

The chain uses TRBV11-3 and TRBJ2-5; the match to TRBD2 covers 8 bases. The DNA end is a closer match to TRBJ2-7, so the J assignment may be wrong. The CDR3 extends over 13 amino acids. Germline loops: CDR1 SGHNT, CDR2 YENEEA. CDR3 DNA: TGTGCCAGCAGCTCCACGGGAGGGTACGAGCAGTACTTC. Its translation is CASSSTGGYEQYF.

Written as DNA, the CDR3 is TGTGCCAGCAGCCGAGACAGGGGGGGCAATCAGCCCCAGCATTTT. This gives the protein CASSRDRGGNQPQHF. This chain uses TRBV28 with TRBJ1-5, with 9 positions matching TRBD1. The CDR3 covers 15 residues. Per the germline V gene, CDR1 is MDHEN and CDR2 is SYDVKM. V lost 6 bases, J lost 2 bases, and 5 bases stayed unmatched.

This clone was seen once. The genes are TRBV7-2 and TRBJ2-3; D possibly corresponds to TRBD2 (5 bases). This CDR3 is 16 amino acids long. Germline CDR1 reads SGHTA; CDR2 reads FQGNSA. V lost 5 bases and J 2 bases, leaving 17 bases between the germline ends. CDR3 protein: CASSPRANRDTDTQYF. For the CDR3, the DNA is TGTGCCAGCAGCCCTAGGGCCAACCGGGACACAGATACGCAGTATTTT.

The chain joins TRBV5-4 to TRBJ2-1; 8 nucleotides match TRBD1. There are 15 residues in the CDR3. The V gene end was trimmed by 2 bases and the J gene end by 7 bases; junction bases not matched to a gene: 8. Germline V CDR1 and CDR2: SGHNT, YYREEE (reference sequence). CDR3 in amino acids: CASSLIGQGVNEQFF. As DNA, the CDR3 is TGTGCCAGCAGCTTAATAGGACAGGGCGTTAATGAGCAGTTCTTC.

The CDR3 coding sequence is TGTGCCAGCAGTATGGACAGGGCAAGTTCCTACGAGCAGTACTTC. Its protein product is CASSMDRASSYEQYF. This chain connects TRBV2 to TRBJ2-7, with 8 bases that match TRBD1. This CDR3 region has 15 residues. V dropped 5 bases and J dropped 1; count of bases not matched to a gene: 7. Per germline, CDR1 SNHLY and CDR2 FYNNEI. Combining the CDR3 with reference TRBV2 and TRBJ2-7 gives the whole variable domain EPEVTQTPSHQVTQMGQEVILRCVPISNHLYFYWYRQILGQKVEFLVSFYNNEISEKSEIFDDQFSVERPDGSNFTLKIRSTKLEDSAMYFCASSMDRASSYEQYFGPGTRLTVT.

J is TRBJ1-1 and V is TRBV6-1, with 10 bases that match TRBD1. The V and J ends lost 8 bases and 2 bases, in that order; junction bases with no gene match: 2. The length of the CDR3 is 13 residues. Germline values: CDR1 MNHNS, CDR2 SASEGT. CDR3 sequence: CASDRGLNTEAFF. The CDR3 DNA reads as TGTGCCAGCGACAGGGGGCTTAACACTGAAGCTTTCTTT.

The chain is built from TRBV21-1 and TRBJ2-7; the table names TRBD2, a call not compared with the DNA. TRBV21-1 counts as a pseudogene. The CDR3 has 14 amino acids. CDR3: CASSTRRAGLGGAF. CDR3 sequence (DNA): TGTGCCAGCAGCACCAGGCGGGCCGGCCTTGGCGGGGCCTTC.

The chain combines TRBV5-4 with TRBJ1-2, with 10 bases lining up with TRBD1. Germline V gives CDR1 SGHNT, CDR2 YYREEE (reference sequence). The CDR3 is 14 amino acids. The trim removed 2 bases at V and 7 bases at J, leaving 5 bases unmatched. Here the CDR3 reads CASSFDRGQVGYTF. CDR3 nucleotides: TGTGCCAGCAGCTTTGACAGGGGGCAGGTTGGCTACACCTTC.